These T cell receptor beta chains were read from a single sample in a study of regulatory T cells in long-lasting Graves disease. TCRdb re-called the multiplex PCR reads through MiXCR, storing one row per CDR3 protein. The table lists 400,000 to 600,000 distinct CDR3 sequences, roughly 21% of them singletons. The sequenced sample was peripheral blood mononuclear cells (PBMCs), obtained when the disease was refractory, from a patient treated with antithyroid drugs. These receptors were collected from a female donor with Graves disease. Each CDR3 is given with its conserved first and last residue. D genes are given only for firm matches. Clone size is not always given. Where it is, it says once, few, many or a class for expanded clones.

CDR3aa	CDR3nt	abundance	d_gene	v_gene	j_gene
CSARGMSRDNMNTEAFF	TGCAGTGCTAGGGGAATGTCCCGGGACAACATGAACACTGAAGCTTTCTTT	.	.	TRBV20-1	TRBJ1-1
CASSLVGGPNYEQYF	TGTGCCAGCAGCTTGGTGGGGGGGCCCAACTACGAGCAGTACTTC	many	.	TRBV11-2	TRBJ2-7
CATSDSTGGNGYTF	TGTGCCACCAGTGACTCGACAGGGGGGAATGGCTACACCTTC	many	TRBD1	TRBV24-1	TRBJ1-2
CASSGRDTVQPQHF	TGTGCCAGCAGCGGGCGGGACACCGTCCAGCCCCAGCATTTT	.	.	TRBV7-9	TRBJ1-5
CATSTWDRGTHQPQHF	TGTGCCACCAGCACATGGGACAGGGGCACTCATCAGCCCCAGCATTTT	.	TRBD1	TRBV15	TRBJ1-5
CASSRLAQGDTGELFF	TGTGCCAGCAGCCGACTGGCTCAAGGGGACACCGGGGAGCTGTTTTTT	few	.	TRBV12-3/TRBV12-4	TRBJ2-2
CASSPPGTGGHQPQHF	TGTGCCAGCAGTCCTCCCGGGACAGGGGGTCATCAGCCCCAGCATTTT	.	TRBD1	TRBV6-1	TRBJ1-5
CSVEVQTNTEAFF	TGCAGCGTTGAGGTACAGACGAACACTGAAGCTTTCTTT	.	.	TRBV29-1	TRBJ1-1
CASSIVGRVNYGYTF	TGTGCCAGTAGTATCGTCGGCAGGGTTAACTATGGCTACACCTTC	few	.	TRBV19	TRBJ1-2
CASSYPMNTEAFF	TGTGCCAGCAGCTACCCAATGAACACTGAAGCTTTCTTT	.	.	TRBV5-6	TRBJ1-1
CASPDVAGSSGANVLTF	TGCGCCAGCCCCGATGTAGCGGGATCCTCTGGGGCCAACGTCCTGACTTTC	.	TRBD2	TRBV4-3	TRBJ2-6
CASSPRDQGTETQYF	TGTGCCAGCAGTCCAAGGGACCAGGGGACAGAGACCCAGTACTTC	many	.	TRBV27	TRBJ2-5
CASSLKEGGNTEAFF	TGTGCCAGCAGTTTAAAGGAAGGCGGAAACACTGAAGCTTTCTTT	many	.	TRBV27	TRBJ1-1
CASSSPDLIPGANVLTF	TGTGCCAGCAGTTCCCCGGATTTAATACCTGGGGCCAACGTCCTGACTTTC	few	.	TRBV12-3/TRBV12-4	TRBJ2-6
CASQSRGGTEAFF	TGTGCCAGTCAGTCCAGGGGCGGCACTGAAGCTTTCTTT	.	.	TRBV19	TRBJ1-1
CAWREMGMQEKLFF	TGTGCCTGGAGGGAAATGGGAATGCAGGAAAAACTGTTTTTT	.	.	TRBV30	TRBJ1-4
CASRVTGGITYEQYF	TGTGCCAGCAGGGTGACAGGTGGGATAACCTACGAGCAGTACTTC	many	.	TRBV6-1	TRBJ2-7
CASGKGWSSYEQYF	TGTGCCAGCGGGAAAGGTTGGAGCTCCTACGAGCAGTACTTC	many	.	TRBV6-2/TRBV6-3	TRBJ2-7
CASSGTVNSYEQYF	TGTGCCAGTAGCGGGACAGTCAACTCCTACGAGCAGTACTTC	many	TRBD1	TRBV19	TRBJ2-7
CAISFTSGRSHEQYF	TGTGCCATCAGCTTCACTAGCGGGAGAAGCCACGAGCAGTACTTC	many	TRBD2	TRBV10-3	TRBJ2-7
CAGYRAPEAFF	TGTGCCGGATACAGGGCCCCTGAAGCTTTCTTT	few	.	TRBV30	TRBJ1-1
CSAGEGVRYDEQYF	TGCAGTGCTGGGGAGGGGGTAAGATATGACGAGCAGTACTTC	few	.	TRBV20-1	TRBJ2-7
CASSGAGQSNYGYTF	TGTGCCAGCAGCGGCGCGGGACAATCTAACTATGGCTACACCTTC	many	.	TRBV13	TRBJ1-2
CASSLGLKRQAVNSPLHF	TGTGCCAGCAGTTTAGGGTTAAAAAGACAGGCTGTTAATTCACCCCTCCACTTT	many	.	TRBV28	TRBJ1-6
CASSGPHLEDGYTF	TGTGCCAGCAGTGGTCCTCATTTGGAGGATGGCTACACCTTC	many	.	TRBV28	TRBJ1-2
CASSEGTAMNTEAFF	TGTGCCAGTAGTGAAGGGACAGCCATGAACACTGAAGCTTTCTTT	few	TRBD1	TRBV19	TRBJ1-1
CASSSERGLGGYTF	TGTGCCAGCAGCTCGGAGAGGGGGCTAGGAGGCTACACCTTC	many	TRBD1	TRBV7-2	TRBJ1-2
CASSLTGGDRGTQYF	TGCGCCAGCAGCTTGACAGGGGGCGATCGAGGGACCCAGTACTTC	.	TRBD1	TRBV5-1	TRBJ2-5
CSVEDGAGGSYTGELFF	TGCAGCGTTGAAGATGGAGCGGGAGGGAGTTACACCGGGGAGCTGTTTTTT	.	TRBD2	TRBV29-1	TRBJ2-2
CAISPAGRDTEAFF	TGTGCCATCAGCCCTGCGGGACGAGACACTGAAGCTTTCTTT	.	.	TRBV10-3	TRBJ1-1
CASSRIGNQPQHF	TGTGCCAGCAGTAGGATAGGCAATCAGCCCCAGCATTTT	many	.	TRBV28	TRBJ1-5
CASSEILGQLPAF	TGTGCCAGCAGTGAAATCTTAGGGCAATTACCCGCCTTC	many	.	TRBV2	TRBJ1-2
CASRSTGYESEKLFF	TGTGCCAGCAGGTCGACAGGGTACGAGAGTGAAAAACTGTTTTTT	few	TRBD1	TRBV5-6	TRBJ1-4
CASSFGDFSGNTIYF	TGCGCCAGCAGCTTTGGGGACTTCTCTGGAAACACCATATATTTT	many	.	TRBV5-1	TRBJ1-3
CASSAALPNTEAFF	TGTGCCAGCAGTGCAGCGCTGCCGAACACTGAAGCTTTCTTT	many	.	TRBV2	TRBJ1-1
CASSFPGEDQPQHF	TGTGCCAGCAGCTTTCCGGGGGAGGATCAGCCCCAGCATTTT	few	.	TRBV7-2	TRBJ1-5
CASSYSMLRQQETQYF	TGTGCCAGCAGTTACTCGATGTTGCGACAGCAAGAGACCCAGTACTTC	many	.	TRBV6-2/TRBV6-3	TRBJ2-5
CASSNDRGPYEQYF	TGTGCCAGCAGTAATGACAGGGGGCCCTACGAGCAGTACTTC	many	TRBD1	TRBV2	TRBJ2-7
CATSDDNYGYTF	TGTGCCACCAGTGATGACAACTATGGCTACACCTTC	many	.	TRBV24-1	TRBJ1-2
CASSLGDEQFF	TGTGCCAGCAGTTTGGGGGATGAGCAGTTCTTC	few	.	TRBV28	TRBJ2-1
CAGHGSTDEQYF	TGTGCCGGACACGGGAGCACGGACGAGCAGTACTTC	few	.	TRBV27	TRBJ2-7
CATSRGYNGGRFSATNEKLFF	TGTGCCACCAGCAGAGGCTATAACGGGGGAAGGTTTTCCGCAACTAATGAAAAACTGTTTTTT	.	.	TRBV15	TRBJ1-4
CASSLGGSSGEQYF	TGTGCCAGCAGTTTAGGCGGGAGTTCAGGCGAGCAGTACTTC	many	TRBD2	TRBV12-3/TRBV12-4	TRBJ2-7
CSVLLIETGANVLTF	TGCAGCGTCCTGCTGATAGAAACTGGGGCCAACGTCCTGACTTTC	few	.	TRBV29-1	TRBJ2-6
CASSFRREAFF	TGTGCCAGCAGTTTCCGTCGTGAAGCTTTCTTT	many	.	TRBV28	TRBJ1-1
CASSLLGLANTGELFF	TGTGCCAGCAGTTTATTAGGACTAGCGAACACCGGGGAGCTGTTTTTT	few	TRBD2	TRBV27	TRBJ2-2
CASSVTGSGGGYTF	TGTGCCAGCAGTGTAACAGGGTCCGGAGGTGGCTACACCTTC	many	.	TRBV27	TRBJ1-2
CASSQPAGGQETQYF	TGTGCCAGCAGCCAACCAGCGGGGGGGCAAGAGACCCAGTACTTC	many	TRBD2	TRBV3-1	TRBJ2-5
CASSSRTVGAFF	TGTGCCAGCAGTTCCCGTACCGTGGGAGCTTTCTTT	many	.	TRBV6-5	TRBJ1-1
CASSFGTTQYF	TGTGCCAGCAGCTTCGGGACAACCCAGTACTTC	few	.	TRBV7-9	TRBJ2-5
CAGQPTGQTRFNEQFF	TGTGCCGGACAGCCGACAGGCCAGACTAGATTCAATGAGCAGTTCTTC	few	.	TRBV28	TRBJ2-1
CASSYPSSGNTVYF	TGTGCCAGCAGTTACCCATCTTCCGGAAACACCGTATATTTT	.	.	TRBV6-5	TRBJ1-3